Below are 24 T cell receptor beta chains sequenced from a single sample in a study of blood T cell repertoires in COVID-19. Sequencing used immunoSEQ multiplex PCR; TCRdb keeps in-frame clones, though not all of them. The table has hundreds of thousands of clones, 86% seen once; the top ten hold 2% to 2.5%. The sample was PBMCs or T cells enriched from blood (not recorded which). These TCRs come from a woman aged 45-65 years who had recovered from COVID-19.

The chain uses TRBV19 and TRBJ2-4; 15 bases match TRBD2. CDR3 length: 22 residues. V gave up 3 bases and J gave up 2 bases; unmatched junction bases: 17. The germline V gene has CDR1 LNHDA and CDR2 SQIVND (reference sequence). The CDR3 DNA follows: TGTGCCAGTAGTATTCTAAAGTTTAGGACTAGCGGGAGGGTATCGTCCAAAAACATTCAGTACTTC. Translated, it gives CASSILKFRTSGRVSSKNIQYF.

This clone was observed once. The genes are TRBV7-3 and TRBJ1-6; TRBD1 matches 12 bases. CDR1 and CDR2 (germline): SGHTA, FQGTGA. This CDR3 has 15 amino acids. After removal of 5 bases from V and 10 bases from J, the junction contained 6 bases not matched to a gene. The CDR3 DNA reads as TGTGCCAGCAGCCCCTCGGGGACAGGGGGCTCACCCCTCCACTTT. It is translated as CASSPSGTGGSPLHF.

The gene calls are TRBV9 and TRBJ1-3; TRBD1 is a possible D gene (6 bases). Trimming removed 0 bases at V and 0 bases at J, with 7 bases between. The V gene's germline CDR1 is SGDLS and CDR2 YYNGEE. This CDR3 region has 15 residues. CDR3 DNA sequence: TGTGCCAGCAGCGTAGAAGGGGGCTCTGGAAACACCATATATTTT. Translated: CASSVEGGSGNTIYF.

This chain connects TRBV29-1 to TRBJ2-3; 9 nucleotides align to TRBD1. V lost 8 bases and J lost 4; bases outside the gene matches: 4. Germline V gene lookup returns CDR1 SQVTM and CDR2 ANQGSEA. The CDR3 runs 12 residues. The CDR3 DNA sequence: TGCAGCCTTGGGACAGGGTCAGATACGCAGTATTTT. Translation gives CSLGTGSDTQYF.

This clone is a singleton in its sample. The chain uses TRBV29-1 and TRBJ2-5, with TRBD1 matching over 10 bases. The CDR3 runs to 13 residues. The germline CDR1 and CDR2 sequences are SQVTM and ANQGSEA. The CDR3 is CGTRQGAGETQYF. The CDR3 DNA reads TGCGGGACCAGACAGGGGGCAGGAGAGACCCAGTACTTC.

The V and J genes are TRBV4-1 and TRBJ2-2, with a possible D match to TRBD2 (6 bases). The CDR3 length is 16 residues. Trimming pared 1 base from V and 7 bases from J, leaving 16 bases between. From germline, CDR1 is MGHRA and CDR2 YSYEKL. CDR3 DNA: TGCGCCAGCAGCCAAGGAATTGGCGGGGTAATCGGGGAGCTGTTTTTT. Amino acids: CASSQGIGGVIGELFF.

The chain combines TRBV6-2 or TRBV6-3 with TRBJ2-1; 10 bases are a match to TRBD1. CDR1 and CDR2 from the germline V gene are MNHEY and SVGEGT. V lost 6 bases, J lost 8 bases, and 13 bases stayed unmatched. The CDR3 spans 16 residues. CDR3 in amino acids: CASSDPRDRGVDEQFF. The DNA for the CDR3 is TGTGCCAGCAGCGACCCCCGGGACAGGGGTGTGGATGAGCAGTTCTTC.

The chain links TRBV6-5 to TRBJ2-7; the D is unclear. Trimming cost V 5 bases and J 4 bases, with 3 bases left between them. The CDR3 extends over 10 amino acids. Per the germline V gene, CDR1 is MNHEY and CDR2 is SVGAGI. This chain's CDR3 is CASSHYEQYF. The CDR3 region has the DNA TGTGCCAGCAGTCATTACGAGCAGTACTTC.

The chain's CDR3 is CASTRHTEAFF. CDR3 bases: TGTGCCAGCACCAGGCACACTGAAGCTTTCTTT. V gene TRBV28 combines with J gene TRBJ1-1; D remains unclear. Trimming left V 7 bases short and J 3 bases short, with 6 bases between. Germline V gives CDR1 MDHEN, CDR2 SYDVKM. CDR3 size: 11 residues.

The chain recombines TRBV28 with TRBJ1-2; TRBD1 might be the D (6 bases). Trimming removed 5 bases from V and 13 bases from J, with 20 bases in between. The CDR3 consists of 13 residues. Germline assignment: CDR1 MDHEN and CDR2 SYDVKM. The CDR3 here is CASSIGQSYVFTF. CDR3 coding DNA: TGTGCCAGCAGTATCGGACAGTCCTATGTGTTCACCTTC.

The chain is built from TRBV29-1 and TRBJ1-1, with 7 bases aligning to TRBD1. CDR1 SQVTM and CDR2 ANQGSEA come from the germline V gene. The CDR3 extends over 14 amino acids. V lost 5 bases, J lost 6 bases, and 12 bases stayed unmatched. The chain's CDR3 is CSVRKRGLLPEAFF. CDR3 DNA: TGCAGCGTTCGAAAAAGGGGGCTTCTTCCTGAAGCTTTCTTT.

This rearrangement joins TRBV5-4 to TRBJ2-7, with 12 bases fitting TRBD2. Germline CDR1 reads SGHNT; CDR2 reads YYREEE (reference sequence). With V trimmed by 3 bases and J by 3 bases, 4 bases remained unmatched. CDR3 length: 15 amino acids. DNA of the CDR3: TGTGCCAGCAGCTCGAGACTAGCGGGAGTCTACGAGCAGTACTTC. Translating gives CASSSRLAGVYEQYF.

This rearrangement joins TRBV10-3 to TRBJ2-3, with D possibly TRBD1 on 5 matching bases. This CDR3 contains 15 residues. Germline loops: CDR1 ENHRY, CDR2 SYGVKD. The V end was cut by 4 bases, the J end by 3 bases, with 14 bases between. The chain's CDR3 is CAISVVGRATDTQYF. The CDR3 coding sequence is TGTGCCATCAGTGTTGTGGGCAGGGCTACAGATACGCAGTATTTT.

The chain couples TRBV4-1 to TRBJ2-1; 16 nucleotides align to TRBD2. This CDR3 spans 16 amino acids. Germline loops: CDR1 MGHRA, CDR2 YSYEKL. V shed 2 bases and J 9 bases; nucleotides not matched to a gene: 4. The CDR3 nucleotides read TGCGCCAGCAGCCAAACCGGGACTAGCGGGAGGGCTGAGCAGTTCTTC. Protein sequence: CASSQTGTSGRAEQFF.

The chain is built from TRBV12-5 and TRBJ1-2; TRBD1 is a possible D gene (6 bases). The germline V gene has CDR1 LGHNT and CDR2 FRNRAP. Trimming removed 1 base at V and 4 bases at J, with 13 bases between. CDR3 length equals 15 residues. CDR3 nucleotides: TGTGCTAGTGGTTTGGGGGGGCAGGAGGCCTATGGCTACACCTTC. It yields the protein CASGLGGQEAYGYTF. The full variable domain, rest sourced from reference TRBV12-5 and TRBJ1-2, is DARVTQTPRHKVTEMGQEVTMRCQPILGHNTVFWYRQTMMQGLELLAYFRNRAPLDDSGMPKDRFSAEMPDATLATLKIQPSEPRDSAVYFCASGLGGQEAYGYTFGSGTRLTVV.

The J gene is TRBJ1-2, the V gene TRBV4-3; D is uncertain. The CDR3 is made up of 12 amino acids. Trimming took 0 bases from V and 5 from J, leaving 4 bases between them. The germline V gene has CDR1 LGHNA and CDR2 YSLEER. The CDR3 loop is CASSQDRYGYTF. DNA for the CDR3: TGCGCCAGCAGCCAAGACAGATATGGCTACACCTTC.

V gene TRBV12-5 combines with J gene TRBJ2-1; 8 positions match TRBD2. Germline CDR1 reads LGHNT; CDR2 reads FRNRAP. The CDR3 runs to 16 residues. Trimming cost V 6 bases and J 0 bases; bases outside gene matches: 7. The CDR3: CASGPGGGPSYNEQFF. The CDR3 coding sequence is TGTGCTAGTGGGCCCGGGGGGGGACCCTCCTACAATGAGCAGTTCTTC.

This clone was seen once. The chain employs TRBV18 and TRBJ1-2, with D possibly matching TRBD1 (5 bases). V shed 3 bases and J shed 0 bases, with 14 bases lying between them. The CDR3 totals 16 residues. Germline CDR1 is KGHSH and CDR2 is LQKENI. The CDR3 region is CASSPTEKGTNYGYTF. The CDR3 DNA reads as TGTGCCAGCTCACCGACAGAGAAGGGTACTAACTATGGCTACACCTTC.

The rearrangement joins TRBV19 to TRBJ1-2, with 9 bases lining up with TRBD1. V lost 6 bases, J lost 4 bases, and 12 bases stayed unmatched. Per germline, CDR1 LNHDA and CDR2 SQIVND (reference sequence). This CDR3 spans 16 amino acids. This CDR3 is CASSNLGTGWSYGYTF. The CDR3 coding sequence is TGTGCCAGTAGCAACCTCGGGACAGGGTGGTCCTATGGCTACACCTTC.

The chain carries TRBV11-2 and TRBJ1-4; no clear D. Germline CDR1 SGHAT, CDR2 FQNNGV. CDR3 length equals 14 residues. Trimming left V 6 bases short and J 5 bases short, with 13 bases between. CDR3 protein: CASRPTLTNEKLFF. The CDR3 DNA follows: TGTGCCAGCAGGCCAACACTAACCAATGAAAAACTGTTTTTT.

The V and J genes are TRBV19 and TRBJ1-3; D might be TRBD1 (5 bases). Looked up from germline, CDR1 is LNHDA and CDR2 is SQIVND (reference sequence). V gave up 5 bases and J gave up 0 bases, with 11 bases separating them. The CDR3 length is 15 residues. The CDR3 bases are TGTGCCAGTAGTGGGCGACAGAGCTCTGGAAACACCATATATTTT. It translates to CASSGRQSSGNTIYF.

The chain joins TRBV5-1 to TRBJ2-3, with 7 bases matching TRBD1. Germline values: CDR1 SGHRS, CDR2 YFSETQ. V lost 0 bases to trimming and J lost 6 bases; unmatched junction nucleotides: 10. The CDR3 has 16 amino acids. The CDR3, as DNA: TGCGCCAGCAGCTTGGGTGGAGCAAACAGGGGTGATACGCAGTATTTT. Protein sequence: CASSLGGANRGDTQYF.

The chain is built from TRBV6-5 and TRBJ2-3; TRBD1 matches at 8 bases. The germline V gene has CDR1 MNHEY and CDR2 SVGAGI. The CDR3 consists of 13 residues. The V gene end was trimmed by 10 bases and the J gene end by 3 bases; junction bases not matched to a gene: 6. The CDR3 reads CATLDRVTDTQYF. The CDR3 DNA follows: TGTGCCACCCTGGACAGGGTAACAGATACGCAGTATTTT.

The chain joins TRBV13 to TRBJ2-7; D is undetermined. Per the germline V gene, CDR1 is PRHDT and CDR2 is FYEKMQ (reference sequence). Trimming took 2 bases from V and 0 from J, leaving 5 bases between them. CDR3 length equals 13 residues. The CDR3 DNA reads TGTGCCAGCAGCTTAACTACCTCCTACGAGCAGTACTTC. It is translated as CASSLTTSYEQYF.